This entry describes one TCR beta chain. The target antigen is unknown. This record belongs to a study of PD-L1 blockade in urothelial cancer. Study details: The year 2014 saw patients start atezolizumab, 1,200 mg intravenously every 3 weeks. Blood was tested 3 weeks (second dose) and 6 weeks into treatment.

The germline V gene encodes CDR1 WNHNN and CDR2 SYGVQD (reference sequence). The J segment lost 4 bases and the V segment lost 3 bases, leaving 9 bases of the junction unmatched. This CDR3 is 15 amino acids long. Profiling relied on immunoSEQ multiplex PCR, and the TCRdb table lists in-frame clones only, not all of them. The data show under 120,000 clones, around 82% seen once. Findings and limits, study-wide: Durable benefit accompanied greater 3-week expansion of tumor-associated blood clones.

V and J are TRBV10-1 and TRBJ2-7, with 7 bases fitting TRBD1. This receptor was taken from a man aged 50 to 59 with urothelial cancer. The sequenced sample was PBMCs, obtained around atezolizumab (anti-PD-L1) treatment. This CDR3 reads CASSDGLGGAYEQYF. The CDR3 bases are TGCGCCAGCAGTGACGGCTTAGGGGGCGCGTACGAGCAGTACTTC.